This T cell receptor (beta chain) emerged from a study of Ad26.COV2.S vaccination and SARS-CoV-2 variants. Profiling relied on immunoSEQ multiplex PCR, and the TCRdb table lists in-frame clones only, not all of them. The table shows about 480,000 clones, with around nine tenths occurring only once. V shed 1 base and J 3 bases; nucleotides not matched to a gene: 6. Germline V lookup: CDR1 SGHAT, CDR2 FQNNGV. The CDR3 contains 16 residues. This clone was detected only a few times. Treatment reported: approximately 18 received Ad26.COV2.S at low or high dose, single or two shots; 5 received placebo; per-sample allocation not given. Day 63 after the first injection of vaccine or placebo was the sampling time.

The rearrangement uses TRBV11-2 and TRBJ1-3, with 7 bases that match TRBD1. This receptor was obtained from a person between 18 and 65 years old who received the Ad26.COV2.S COVID-19 vaccine or a placebo. The sequenced sample was peripheral blood, obtained in a trial of Ad26.COV2.S vaccine versus placebo. The CDR3 DNA sequence: TGTGCCAGCAGCTTAGGAATACAGGGGATTGGAAACACCATATATTTT. This sequence encodes CASSLGIQGIGNTIYF.